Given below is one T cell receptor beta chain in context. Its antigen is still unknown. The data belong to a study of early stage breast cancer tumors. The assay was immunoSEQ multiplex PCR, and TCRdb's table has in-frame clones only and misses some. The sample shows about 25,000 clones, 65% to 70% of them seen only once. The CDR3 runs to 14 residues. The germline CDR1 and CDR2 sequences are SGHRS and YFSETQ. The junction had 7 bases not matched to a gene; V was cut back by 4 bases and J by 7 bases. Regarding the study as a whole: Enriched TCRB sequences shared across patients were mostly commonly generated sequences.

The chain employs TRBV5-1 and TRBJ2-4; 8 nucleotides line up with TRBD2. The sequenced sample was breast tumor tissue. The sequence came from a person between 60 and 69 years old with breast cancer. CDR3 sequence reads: CASSASGPSNIQYF. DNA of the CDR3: TGCGCCAGCAGCGCTAGCGGGCCCAGCAACATTCAGTACTTC.